Shown below are 24 T cell receptor beta chains from a single sample sequenced in a study of blood T cell repertoires in COVID-19. TCRdb keeps only in-frame clones here, not all; method: immunoSEQ multiplex PCR. Of fewer than 45,000 clones in the sample, about three quarters were seen once. Sequencing was performed on peripheral blood. The receptors here all came from a man aged 65 to 85 with COVID-19, enrolled during active disease.

This sequence joins TRBV6-5 and TRBJ1-5, with D hard to call. The germline V gene has CDR1 MNHEY and CDR2 SVGAGI. The CDR3 is 15 residues long. V lost 7 bases and J lost 0, with 13 bases in between. CDR3 in DNA: TGTGCCAGCACCGTAAGTCACTATAGCAATCAGCCCCAGCATTTT. Translated: CASTVSHYSNQPQHF.

The rearrangement links TRBV11-2 to TRBJ2-7, with a possible D match to TRBD2 (5 bases). V was shortened by 5 bases and J by 2 bases, with 16 bases between the two germline ends. The V gene's germline CDR1 is SGHAT and CDR2 FQNNGV. This CDR3 is built from 15 residues. CDR3 nucleotide sequence: TGTGCCAGCAGCCGAGAAAGGACTTCAGCCTACGAGCAGTACTTC. This sequence encodes CASSRERTSAYEQYF.

V gene TRBV3-1 (or the pseudogene TRBV3-2) combines with J gene TRBJ2-5; the match to TRBD2 covers 8 bases. Germline loops: CDR1 LGHDT, CDR2 YNNKEL (reference sequence). The J segment lost 11 bases and the V segment lost 0 bases, leaving 5 bases of the junction unmatched. The CDR3 consists of 13 residues. The CDR3 reads CASSQDLAGIQYF. The CDR3 bases are TGTGCCAGCAGCCAAGATCTAGCGGGTATACAGTACTTC.

The V gene is TRBV19, the J gene TRBJ2-1, with 12 bases aligning to TRBD2. Trimming at V came to 5 bases and at J to 5 bases, leaving 4 bases not matched to a gene. This CDR3 is 15 amino acids long. The germline V gene encodes CDR1 LNHDA and CDR2 SQIVND (reference sequence). CDR3 DNA: TGTGCCAGTAGTTCCCGACTAGCGGGGGACAATGAGCAGTTCTTC. Protein product: CASSSRLAGDNEQFF. Full variable domain (rest looked up from reference TRBV19 and TRBJ2-1): DGGITQSPKYLFRKEGQNVTLSCEQNLNHDAMYWYRQDPGQGLRLIYYSQIVNDFQKGDIAEGYSVSREKKESFPLTVTSAQKNPTAFYLCASSSRLAGDNEQFFGPGTRLTVL.

J is TRBJ1-2 and V is TRBV5-5; TRBD1 is a possible D gene (6 bases). The V end lost 5 bases, the J end lost 1 base, and 15 bases lay between the germline ends. The CDR3 consists of 15 residues. CDR1 and CDR2 from the germline V gene are SGHKS and YYEKEE (reference sequence). CDR3 loop: CASRYTGNLNYGYTF. The CDR3 coding sequence is TGTGCCAGCAGATACACAGGGAACCTTAACTATGGCTACACCTTC.

This chain connects TRBV28 to TRBJ1-5, with D possibly matching TRBD1 (5 bases). The V end was cut by 4 bases, the J end by 7 bases, with 11 bases between. This CDR3 is 13 amino acids long. CDR1 MDHEN and CDR2 SYDVKM come from the germline V gene. The CDR3 reads CASSWRGAQPQHF. CDR3 nucleotide sequence: TGTGCCAGCAGTTGGAGGGGCGCCCAGCCCCAGCATTTT.

The chain has TRBV7-6 and TRBJ2-1; 15 bases agree with TRBD2. Germline V gene sequence: CDR1 SGHVS, CDR2 FNYEAQ. V was pared by 5 bases and J by 9 bases, with 5 bases of the junction left unmatched. The CDR3 is 15 residues long. Here the CDR3 DNA reads TGTGCCAGCAGCGCCCCGGGACTAGCGGGGGGTGAGCAGTTCTTC. Translated: CASSAPGLAGGEQFF. The full variable domain, completed using reference TRBV7-6 and TRBJ2-1, is GAGVSQSPRYKVTKRGQDVALRCDPISGHVSLYWYRQALGQGPEFLTYFNYEAQQDKSGLPNDRFSAERPEGSISTLTIQRTEQRDSAMYRCASSAPGLAGGEQFFGPGTRLTVL.

The chain carries TRBV6-2 or TRBV6-3 and TRBJ2-1; 8 bases are a match to TRBD2. This CDR3 region has 18 residues. Germline V gene data show CDR1 as MNHEY and CDR2 as SVGEGT. The junction had 14 bases not matched to a gene; V was cut back by 0 bases and J by 7 bases. The CDR3 bases are TGTGCCAGCAGTTACTCGATAGGCGGGGGGCCGGTTAAGAATGAGCAGTTCTTC. Translation: CASSYSIGGGPVKNEQFF.

The count of this clone is one. The V and J genes are TRBV18 and TRBJ1-2; TRBD1 aligns across 8 bases. J was trimmed by 7 bases and V by 3 bases; bases with no gene match: 10. Germline V gene sequence: CDR1 KGHSH, CDR2 LQKENI. The CDR3 consists of 15 residues. CDR3 residues: CASSPGLLTGVGYTF. The CDR3 nucleotides are TGTGCCAGCTCACCCGGCCTTCTGACAGGGGTTGGCTACACCTTC. Variable domain in full (rest from reference TRBV18 and TRBJ1-2): NAGVMQNPRHLVRRRGQEARLRCSPMKGHSHVYWYRQLPEEGLKFMVYLQKENIIDESGMPKERFSAEFPKEGPSILRIQQVVRGDSAAYFCASSPGLLTGVGYTFGSGTRLTVV.

This clone was recorded once. The J gene is TRBJ1-1, the V gene TRBV2, with TRBD1 identical over 8 bases. CDR3 size: 13 residues. Trimming took 4 bases from V and 11 from J; bases not matched to a gene: 9. CDR1 and CDR2 (germline): SNHLY, FYNNEI. CDR3 residues: CASSGEGQGGAFF. The CDR3 DNA reads TGTGCCAGCAGTGGAGAAGGACAGGGAGGTGCTTTCTTT.

Here the CDR3 DNA reads TGTGCCAGCAGTTACTCTTCCTGGACAGGGGGCGATGAGCAGTTCTTC. The encoded protein is CASSYSSWTGGDEQFF. The chain uses TRBV6-5 and TRBJ2-1; 11 nucleotides match TRBD1. V was pared by 0 bases and J by 8 bases, with 6 bases of the junction left unmatched. The germline V gene has CDR1 MNHEY and CDR2 SVGAGI. The CDR3 has 16 amino acids.

This clone was recorded at least ten times. CDR3 amino acids: CASSVGTPGAYGYTF. The CDR3 region has the DNA TGTGCCAGCAGCGTAGGGACTCCCGGAGCCTATGGCTACACCTTC. The chain combines TRBV3-1 (or the pseudogene TRBV3-2) with TRBJ1-2, with TRBD1 as a possible D gene (5 bases). V lost 5 bases and J lost 4, with 17 bases in between. This CDR3 has 15 residues. Germline V gives CDR1 LGHDT, CDR2 YNNKEL (reference sequence).

This chain uses TRBV3-1 (or the pseudogene TRBV3-2) with TRBJ2-3; D is ambiguous. Germline loops: CDR1 LGHDT, CDR2 YNNKEL (reference sequence). The CDR3 is made up of 17 amino acids. V was clipped by 0 bases and J by 0 bases, with 13 bases between them. CDR3 DNA sequence: TGTGCCAGCAGCCAAGAAGAGGCTAGACTTAGCACAGATACGCAGTATTTT. Its protein is CASSQEEARLSTDTQYF.

The rearrangement links TRBV5-5 to TRBJ2-7; 11 bases match TRBD2. The CDR3 consists of 14 residues. CDR1 SGHKS and CDR2 YYEKEE come from the germline V gene (reference sequence). J lost 7 bases, V lost 4 bases, and 7 bases had no gene match. As DNA, the CDR3 is TGTGCCAGCAGCCTTCTAGCGGGGGGTCGAGAGCAGTACTTC. Amino acids: CASSLLAGGREQYF.

The chain recombines TRBV30 with TRBJ2-1; TRBD2 matches 10 bases. Germline CDR1 is GTSNPN and CDR2 is SVGIG (reference sequence). The J segment lost 9 bases and the V segment lost 3 bases, leaving 2 bases of the junction unmatched. CDR3 length equals 12 residues. DNA for the CDR3: TGTGCCTGGAGGCTAGCGGGAGCTGAGCAGTTCTTC. Protein sequence: CAWRLAGAEQFF.

The chain is built from TRBV29-1 and TRBJ1-2, with a tentative D call TRBD1 (5 bases). Trimming shortened V by 0 bases and J by 8 bases, and 13 bases separated the two germline ends. Germline loops: CDR1 SQVTM, CDR2 ANQGSEA. The CDR3 is made up of 13 amino acids. The CDR3, as DNA: TGCAGCGTTGAAGATATAGGGGTACAAGGCTACACCTTC. This gives the protein CSVEDIGVQGYTF. The whole variable domain, remainder taken from reference TRBV29-1 and TRBJ1-2, is SAVISQKPSRDICQRGTSLTIQCQVDSQVTMMFWYRQQPGQSLTLIATANQGSEATYESGFVIDKFPISRPNLTFSTLTVSNMSPEDSSIYLCSVEDIGVQGYTFGSGTRLTVV.

V and J are TRBV13 and TRBJ2-1, with 8 bases identical to TRBD2. CDR3 length: 17 residues. Trimming removed 4 bases from V and 6 bases from J; junction bases left unmatched: 14. The germline CDR1 and CDR2 sequences are PRHDT and FYEKMQ (reference sequence). The CDR3 sequence: CASSSRGGGRFGNEQFF. CDR3 DNA: TGTGCCAGCAGCTCCCGGGGGGGAGGGAGATTCGGCAATGAGCAGTTCTTC.

This chain joins TRBV5-4 and TRBJ1-1; 9 bases align to TRBD1. V trimming: 4 bases; J trimming: 2 bases; junction bases outside the gene matches: 3. This CDR3 has 14 amino acids. From germline, CDR1 is SGHNT and CDR2 YYREEE (reference sequence). This CDR3 is CASSRDRANTEAFF. CDR3 nucleotides: TGTGCCAGCAGCCGGGACAGGGCAAACACTGAAGCTTTCTTT.

In DNA form, the CDR3 reads TGTGCCAGCAGCGCTAGCGGACAGGGGGTCTACGAGCAGTACTTC. Its translation: CASSASGQGVYEQYF. The chain carries TRBV9 and TRBJ2-7; 10 positions agree with TRBD1. The CDR3 is made up of 15 amino acids. Trimming removed 3 bases from V and 3 bases from J; junction bases left unmatched: 6. Germline V gives CDR1 SGDLS, CDR2 YYNGEE.

This clone has a handful of counts. The V call is TRBV3-1 (or the pseudogene TRBV3-2), the J call TRBJ1-1; D is unclear. The CDR3 is 11 amino acids. CDR1 is LGHDT and CDR2 is YNNKEL in the germline V gene (reference sequence). Between the trimmed V and J ends, which lost 2 bases and 11 bases, there was a span of 9 bases. CDR3 sequence reads: CASSQFRRAFF. The CDR3 DNA sequence: TGTGCCAGCAGCCAATTCAGGAGGGCTTTCTTT.

The chain uses TRBV30 and TRBJ1-5; TRBD1 matches 9 bases. In germline, CDR1 is GTSNPN, CDR2 SVGIG (reference sequence). This CDR3 has 17 amino acids. V was clipped by 2 bases and J by 0 bases; unmatched bases: 8. CDR3 protein: CAWSRDRVRNSNQPQHF. DNA for the CDR3: TGTGCCTGGAGTCGGGACAGGGTGAGAAATAGCAATCAGCCCCAGCATTTT.

The rearrangement joins TRBV4-2 to TRBJ1-3; 9 bases fit TRBD1. From germline, CDR1 is LGHNA and CDR2 YNFKEQ. The CDR3 has 18 residues. V lost 1 base to trimming and J lost 4 bases; unmatched junction nucleotides: 11. CDR3 DNA: TGTGCCAGCAGCCAAGCCCCTCAAACAGGGGGCGCGGGAAACACCATATATTTT. It codes for CASSQAPQTGGAGNTIYF.

The rearrangement links TRBV2 to TRBJ2-5, with a weak D call TRBD1 (6 bases). Deletions cut 7 bases from V and 10 bases from J, with 16 bases between. This CDR3 is built from 12 residues. Looked up from germline, CDR1 is SNHLY and CDR2 is FYNNEI. As DNA, the CDR3 is TGTGCCAGCACTCCGGACAGCCCTCTCCAGTACTTC. It codes for CASTPDSPLQYF. Full variable domain (outside the CDR3, taken from reference TRBV2 and TRBJ2-5): EPEVTQTPSHQVTQMGQEVILRCVPISNHLYFYWYRQILGQKVEFLVSFYNNEISEKSEIFDDQFSVERPDGSNFTLKIRSTKLEDSAMYFCASTPDSPLQYFGPGTRLLVL.

This chain connects TRBV5-5 to TRBJ1-5; a possible D gene is TRBD1 (6 bases). The germline CDR1 and CDR2 sequences are SGHKS and YYEKEE (reference sequence). V shed 1 base and J shed 6 bases, with 11 bases lying between them. The CDR3 length is 14 residues. This chain's CDR3 is CASSLLRGGQPQHF. In DNA form, the CDR3 reads TGTGCCAGCAGCTTGTTGAGGGGGGGTCAGCCCCAGCATTTT.